This T cell receptor (beta chain) was documented in a study of T cell responses to AZD1222 COVID-19 vaccine. Study conclusions and caveats: The study identified only five or six AZD1222 recipients as seropositive at baseline. The study sampled repertoires only after the peak T cell response. Spike regions recognized by vaccine-associated CD4 TCRs spanned the protein, led by 160-218 and 743-854. The study reported that nearly half of spike-specific TCRs target unmutated variant regions.

Using immunoSEQ multiplex PCR, the repertoire was profiled, and TCRdb retains in-frame clones only, with some absent. The sample yields about 110,000 clones, roughly four fifths seen once. Concerning this clone: Its antigen is unknown.

The sample consisted of peripheral blood, taken on day 0 of AZD1222 vaccination. The sequence derives from an adult in good health.

In DNA form, the CDR3 reads TGTGCCAGCAGTTTATCGAGGACTAGCGGATTCCAAGAGACCCAGTACTTC. Amino acid sequence: CASSLSRTSGFQETQYF. This chain links TRBV27 with TRBJ2-5, with 10 bases matching TRBD2. The ends lost 0 bases at V and 1 base at J; junction bases unmatched: 5. This CDR3 comprises 17 residues. Germline V CDR1 and CDR2: MNHEY, SMNVEV (reference sequence).